This TCR beta chain was sequenced for a study of esophageal squamous cell carcinoma under preoperative chemotherapy. In its sample, this clonotype is medium-sized. Antigen unknown. TCRdb reanalysed the PCR reads using MiXCR and keeps one entry per CDR3 protein. Found here are fewer than 8,000 distinct CDR3 sequences, approximately 32% of them singletons; the top ten hold 14%. The CDR3 spans 13 residues. Germline V gene data show CDR1 as MNHNS and CDR2 as SASEGT. The time point denotes: before preoperative PTX-NDP chemotherapy. Regarding the study as a whole: After treatment, tumor-infiltrating lymphocytes apparently came partly from blood T cells. After chemotherapy, TCR diversity rose significantly in peripheral T cells but not in tumor-infiltrating lymphocytes.

The specimen was obtained from a patient given preoperative chemotherapy. The chain combines TRBV6-1 with TRBJ2-1; the D call may be TRBD1 or TRBD2 (5 bases each). The tail of the sequence fits TRBJ2-7 better, so the J call may be wrong. The TCR was taken from a human donor with esophageal squamous cell carcinoma. The donor label of this sample is uncertain. The CDR3: CASSETGPYEQYF. As DNA, the CDR3 is TGTGCCAGCAGTGAAACGGGACCCTACGAGCAGTACTTC.